Listed below are T cell receptor beta chains from one sample, sequenced in a study of blood T cell repertoires in COVID-19. Clones were sequenced by immunoSEQ multiplex PCR, and TCRdb holds only the in-frame ones, with some missing. The data contain around 250,000 clones, more than 85% of them singletons. Sequenced sample: PBMCs or T cells enriched from blood (not recorded which). The source of these receptors is a man aged 35-49 years who had been exposed to COVID-19. Each CDR3 is given with its conserved first and last residue. A D gene is named only where the DNA matches it firmly. Only part of the rows carry a size: once, few, many, or a class if the clone is expanded.

J: TRBJ2-1
V: TRBV4-1
size: -
D: -
DNA: TGCGCCAGCAGCCCAAGCACTAGCTCCTACAATGAGCAGTTCTTC
CDR3: CASSPSTSSYNEQFF

J: TRBJ2-3
V: TRBV5-1
size: -
D: -
DNA: TGCGCCAGCAGGCCCCTCACCCGGGGAGCTGGCACAGATACGCAGTATTTT
CDR3: CASRPLTRGAGTDTQYF

J: TRBJ2-7
V: TRBV28
size: once
D: TRBD1
DNA: TGTGCCAGCAGGTTACAGGGGAGCGGCCACGAGCAGTACTTC
CDR3: CASRLQGSGHEQYF

J: TRBJ2-2
V: TRBV12-5
size: -
D: TRBD2
DNA: TGTGCTAGTGGTCTAGGACTAGCTGGCACCGGGGAGCTGTTTTTT
CDR3: CASGLGLAGTGELFF

J: TRBJ1-4
V: TRBV28
size: -
D: TRBD1
DNA: TGTGCCAGCAGTCAGGACAGGGGGCTCAGGAAGAATGAAAAACTGTTTTTT
CDR3: CASSQDRGLRKNEKLFF

J: TRBJ1-2
V: TRBV4-2
size: -
D: TRBD1
DNA: TGTGCCAGCAGCCAAGCGGAGGGGGCTGGATATGGCTACACCTTC
CDR3: CASSQAEGAGYGYTF

J: TRBJ2-7
V: TRBV7-9
size: -
D: -
DNA: TGTGCCAGCAGCTTGGCGGCGGGGACCGTCCACGAGCAGTACTTC
CDR3: CASSLAAGTVHEQYF

J: TRBJ1-3
V: TRBV15
size: large
D: -
DNA: TGTGCCACCAGCCCAGGGGACTCTGGAAACACCATATATTTT
CDR3: CATSPGDSGNTIYF

J: TRBJ1-6
V: TRBV19
size: once
D: TRBD1
DNA: TGTGCCAGTAGCCCTGAGGGGACAGAAAATTCACCCCTCCACTTT
CDR3: CASSPEGTENSPLHF

J: TRBJ1-2
V: TRBV4-2
size: -
D: TRBD1
DNA: TGTGCCAGCAGCGGGGACAGGGGTAACTATGGCTACACCTTC
CDR3: CASSGDRGNYGYTF

J: TRBJ2-7
V: TRBV29-1
size: -
D: TRBD1
DNA: TGCAGCGTTCGCCCCACGGGACAGCCCTACGAGCAGTACTTC
CDR3: CSVRPTGQPYEQYF

J: TRBJ1-5
V: TRBV20-1
size: -
D: -
DNA: TGCAGTGCTAGTGGGGGGGATCAGCCCCAGCATTTT
CDR3: CSASGGDQPQHF

J: TRBJ1-2
V: TRBV28
size: -
D: -
DNA: TGTGCCAGCAGTAGAAGAGGGTTCGGCTACACCTTC
CDR3: CASSRRGFGYTF

J: TRBJ1-5
V: TRBV9
size: few
D: -
DNA: TGTGCCAGCAGTGTGGATGGAGGGAATCAGCCCCAGCATTTT
CDR3: CASSVDGGNQPQHF

J: TRBJ1-2
V: TRBV27
size: -
D: TRBD1
DNA: TGTGCCAGCAGTTCCTATTTCACCCGACAGGGGACGCCTGGCTACACCTTC
CDR3: CASSSYFTRQGTPGYTF

J: TRBJ1-1
V: TRBV9
size: once
D: TRBD1
DNA: TGTGCCAGCAGCGTGACAGGGGGGACTGAAGCTTTCTTT
CDR3: CASSVTGGTEAFF

J: TRBJ2-2
V: TRBV30
size: -
D: TRBD1
DNA: TGTGCCTGGCGACAGGGGGCTTTCACCGGGGAGCTGTTTTTT
CDR3: CAWRQGAFTGELFF

J: TRBJ2-2
V: TRBV6-1
size: -
D: TRBD2
DNA: TGTGCCAGCAGTGTCGGTCTAGCGGGAGGCACCGGGGAGCTGTTTTTT
CDR3: CASSVGLAGGTGELFF

J: TRBJ2-2
V: TRBV10-3
size: -
D: TRBD2
DNA: TGTGCCATCAGTGGGGGACTAGTGGGAAATTCGGGCACCGGGGAGCTGTTTTTT
CDR3: CAISGGLVGNSGTGELFF

J: TRBJ1-1
V: TRBV7-8
size: -
D: -
DNA: TGTGCCAGCAGCTCACAGGTCTCCAACACTGAAGCTTTCTTT
CDR3: CASSSQVSNTEAFF

J: TRBJ1-5
V: TRBV4-2
size: -
D: -
DNA: TGTGCCAGCAGCCAAGTGGGGGCTATTCAGCCCCAGCATTTT
CDR3: CASSQVGAIQPQHF

J: TRBJ1-1
V: TRBV7-9
size: -
D: TRBD1
DNA: TGTGCCAGCAGCTTAGTGTCAGGGGGCACGACGGGAGCTTTCTTT
CDR3: CASSLVSGGTTGAFF

J: TRBJ2-1
V: TRBV12-2
size: -
D: -
DNA: TGTGCAAGTCGCTTAGTTATTTCTGAGCAGTTCTTC
CDR3: CASRLVISEQFF

J: TRBJ2-1
V: TRBV29-1
size: -
D: TRBD1
DNA: TGCAGCGTTTTTTACGGGACAGGGGAGAGGGAGCAGTTCTTC
CDR3: CSVFYGTGEREQFF

J: TRBJ2-7
V: TRBV4-3
size: few
D: -
DNA: TGCGCCAGCAGCCAAGTATACGGCTCCTACGAGCAGTACTTC
CDR3: CASSQVYGSYEQYF

J: TRBJ1-1
V: TRBV6-5
size: -
D: -
DNA: TGTGCCAGCAGTTACCACGGTTGGAACACTGAAGCTTTCTTT
CDR3: CASSYHGWNTEAFF

J: TRBJ1-2
V: TRBV9
size: -
D: -
DNA: TGTGCCAGCAGCCTCCGACTCGGCGACTATGGCTACACCTTC
CDR3: CASSLRLGDYGYTF

J: TRBJ2-7
V: TRBV27
size: -
D: TRBD1
DNA: TGTGCCAGCAGTTTACCACAGGGGATACCGTACTTC
CDR3: CASSLPQGIPYF

J: TRBJ2-1
V: TRBV29-1
size: -
D: -
DNA: TGCAGCGTTGAAGCCTTGAATGAGCAGTTCTTC
CDR3: CSVEALNEQFF

J: TRBJ1-5
V: TRBV19
size: -
D: -
DNA: TGTGCCAGCCGCCCTGGGACACCCAGCAATCAGCCCCAGCATTTT
CDR3: CASRPGTPSNQPQHF

J: TRBJ2-1
V: TRBV28
size: -
D: TRBD2
DNA: TGTGCCAGCAGTTTATCGGCGGGAGTTCCGATAAATGAGCAGTTCTTC
CDR3: CASSLSAGVPINEQFF

J: TRBJ2-1
V: TRBV5-6
size: -
D: TRBD1
DNA: TGTGCCAGCAGCTTTGTTGGGACAGAATACAATGAGCAGTTCTTC
CDR3: CASSFVGTEYNEQFF

J: TRBJ2-2
V: TRBV5-4
size: once
D: TRBD1
DNA: TGTGCCAGCAGTTTGGGACAGGGCACCGGGGAGCTGTTTTTT
CDR3: CASSLGQGTGELFF

J: TRBJ1-1
V: TRBV6-5
size: -
D: -
DNA: TGTGCCAGCAGTTACTCGAGGCGGGGAGGTACTGAAGCTTTCTTT
CDR3: CASSYSRRGGTEAFF

J: TRBJ2-4
V: TRBV2
size: once
D: -
DNA: TGTGCCAGCAGTGAAGCGACAGGAACCCCTCCCGGACTGGCCAAAAACATTCAGTACTTC
CDR3: CASSEATGTPPGLAKNIQYF

J: TRBJ2-1
V: TRBV5-4
size: -
D: -
DNA: TGTGCCAGCAGCTTGCCGGCAGCGGGACACATGAAACAGTTCTTC
CDR3: CASSLPAAGHMKQFF

J: TRBJ2-7
V: TRBV2
size: few
D: -
DNA: TGTGCCAGCAGTCAGCAGGGCTACGAGCAGTACTTC
CDR3: CASSQQGYEQYF

J: TRBJ2-6
V: TRBV5-4
size: -
D: -
DNA: TGTGCCAGCAGCCCCCGGGTCGTCTCTGGGGCCAACGTCCTGACTTTC
CDR3: CASSPRVVSGANVLTF

J: TRBJ2-1
V: TRBV19
size: -
D: -
DNA: TGTGCCAGTAGCGGTGATTGGGTAGCCGGTGAGCAGTTCTTC
CDR3: CASSGDWVAGEQFF

J: TRBJ1-2
V: TRBV29-1
size: -
D: TRBD1
DNA: TGCAGCGTTGCGGACAGGGGGCTAAATGGCTACACCTTC
CDR3: CSVADRGLNGYTF

J: TRBJ1-2
V: TRBV28
size: -
D: -
DNA: TGTGCCAGCAGTTTACAGCGGGGATTTAACTATGGCTACACCTTC
CDR3: CASSLQRGFNYGYTF

J: TRBJ2-7
V: TRBV18
size: -
D: -
DNA: TGTGCCAGCTCACCATATGGGACTTCCTACGAGCAGTACTTC
CDR3: CASSPYGTSYEQYF

J: TRBJ2-6
V: TRBV5-1
size: -
D: -
DNA: TGCGCCAGCAGCCGAGCGAGAAAAGGGGGTTCAGGGGCCAACGTCCTGACTTTC
CDR3: CASSRARKGGSGANVLTF

J: TRBJ1-5
V: TRBV27
size: -
D: -
DNA: TGTGCCAGCAGTGGAGAGAGTCTTTATGGCAATCAGCCCCAGCATTTT
CDR3: CASSGESLYGNQPQHF

J: TRBJ2-5
V: TRBV28
size: -
D: TRBD1
DNA: TGTGCCAGCAGTCCCCCCCCGGGACAGGGCCAAGAGACCCAGTACTTC
CDR3: CASSPPPGQGQETQYF

J: TRBJ2-7
V: TRBV24-1
size: few
D: -
DNA: TGTGCCACCGGGGAGGCGGACGATCCCTACGAGCAGTACTTC
CDR3: CATGEADDPYEQYF

J: TRBJ1-5
V: TRBV10-1
size: -
D: TRBD1
DNA: TGCGCCAGCAAAGGGACAGGCAATCAGCCCCAGCATTTT
CDR3: CASKGTGNQPQHF

J: TRBJ1-3
V: TRBV7-8
size: -
D: -
DNA: TGTGCCAGCGGAATCAGGGGTTACTCTGGAAACACCATATATTTT
CDR3: CASGIRGYSGNTIYF

J: TRBJ2-5
V: TRBV25-1
size: -
D: -
DNA: TGTGCCAGCAGTGCCCAGCGGGTACAAGAGACCCAGTACTTC
CDR3: CASSAQRVQETQYF

J: TRBJ2-5
V: TRBV3-1/TRBV3-2
size: -
D: TRBD2
DNA: TGTGCCAGCAGCCAAGGAATGATTGGGACTAGCGGGAGTAGGGTCCGGAGAGAGACCCAGTACTTC
CDR3: CASSQGMIGTSGSRVRRETQYF

J: TRBJ1-1
V: TRBV4-1
size: -
D: -
DNA: TGCGCCAGCAGCCAACCGGACAGCTCCCTATCGGGAGCTTTCTTT
CDR3: CASSQPDSSLSGAFF

J: TRBJ2-3
V: TRBV11-1
size: -
D: TRBD1
DNA: TGTGCCAGCAGCGAAGAGACAGGGTCCGATACGCAGTATTTT
CDR3: CASSEETGSDTQYF

J: TRBJ2-2
V: TRBV19
size: once
D: -
DNA: TGTGCCAGTAGTATCGGCGGGAACACCGGGGAGCTGTTTTTT
CDR3: CASSIGGNTGELFF